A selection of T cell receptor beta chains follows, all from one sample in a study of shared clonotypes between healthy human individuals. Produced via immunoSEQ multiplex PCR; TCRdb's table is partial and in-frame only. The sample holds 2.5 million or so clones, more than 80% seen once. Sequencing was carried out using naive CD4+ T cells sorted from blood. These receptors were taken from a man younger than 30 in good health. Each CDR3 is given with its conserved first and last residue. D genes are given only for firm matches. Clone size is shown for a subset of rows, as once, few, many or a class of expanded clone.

cdr3_aa: CAWRDSGLEQYF
cdr3_nt: TGTGCCTGGAGGGACAGCGGGCTCGAGCAGTACTTC
clone_size: .
d_call: .
j_call: TRBJ2-7
v_call: TRBV30

cdr3_aa: CASSQAVLAGELFF
cdr3_nt: TGTGCCAGCAGCCAAGCAGTTTTGGCCGGGGAGCTGTTTTTT
clone_size: .
d_call: .
j_call: TRBJ2-2
v_call: TRBV14

cdr3_aa: CASSEVQGRPGELFF
cdr3_nt: TGTGCCAGCAGTGAGGTACAGGGGAGGCCCGGGGAGCTGTTTTTT
clone_size: .
d_call: .
j_call: TRBJ2-2
v_call: TRBV2

cdr3_aa: CASTFSGVGGYTF
cdr3_nt: TGTGCCAGCACCTTTTCAGGGGTGGGCGGCTACACCTTC
clone_size: .
d_call: .
j_call: TRBJ1-2
v_call: TRBV7-9

cdr3_aa: CASSQGTLSPGQTKRSYGYTF
cdr3_nt: TGCGCCAGCAGCCAAGGCACTCTATCACCGGGACAGACAAAGCGTAGCTATGGCTACACCTTC
clone_size: .
d_call: TRBD1
j_call: TRBJ1-2
v_call: TRBV4-1

cdr3_aa: CASSSGQANDEKLFF
cdr3_nt: TGTGCCAGCAGTTCGGGACAGGCTAACGATGAAAAACTGTTTTTT
clone_size: .
d_call: TRBD1
j_call: TRBJ1-4
v_call: TRBV6-6

cdr3_aa: CASNLQGERETQYF
cdr3_nt: TGTGCCAGCAACCTACAGGGGGAAAGAGAGACCCAGTACTTC
clone_size: .
d_call: TRBD1
j_call: TRBJ2-5
v_call: TRBV2

cdr3_aa: CASSPPRGFTDTQYF
cdr3_nt: TGTGCCAGCTCACCACCGAGGGGTTTCACAGATACGCAGTATTTT
clone_size: .
d_call: .
j_call: TRBJ2-3
v_call: TRBV18

cdr3_aa: CASSLAVAGYGYTF
cdr3_nt: TGTGCCAGCAGTTTGGCAGTGGCAGGCTATGGCTACACCTTC
clone_size: .
d_call: .
j_call: TRBJ1-2
v_call: TRBV6-1

cdr3_aa: CASSLEGFADTQYF
cdr3_nt: TGCGCCAGCAGCTTGGAAGGATTTGCGGATACGCAGTATTTT
clone_size: .
d_call: .
j_call: TRBJ2-3
v_call: TRBV5-1

cdr3_aa: CSPSRTGTEAFF
cdr3_nt: TGCAGCCCGTCTCGGACCGGGACAGAAGCTTTCTTT
clone_size: .
d_call: .
j_call: TRBJ1-1
v_call: TRBV29-1

cdr3_aa: CASSPTPSGGVDEQFF
cdr3_nt: TGTGCCAGCTCACCCACCCCTAGCGGGGGGGTGGATGAGCAGTTCTTC
clone_size: .
d_call: TRBD2
j_call: TRBJ2-1
v_call: TRBV18

cdr3_aa: CASSETDRVDQPQHF
cdr3_nt: TGTGCCAGCAGTGAAACGGACAGGGTAGATCAGCCCCAGCATTTT
clone_size: .
d_call: TRBD1
j_call: TRBJ1-5
v_call: TRBV25-1

cdr3_aa: CASAAGAWEKLFF
cdr3_nt: TGTGCCAGCGCAGCGGGGGCCTGGGAAAAACTGTTTTTT
clone_size: .
d_call: .
j_call: TRBJ1-4
v_call: TRBV28

cdr3_aa: CAWSVQGVGVGKGYTF
cdr3_nt: TGTGCCTGGAGTGTACAAGGGGTGGGGGTCGGTAAGGGCTACACCTTC
clone_size: .
d_call: .
j_call: TRBJ1-2
v_call: TRBV30

cdr3_aa: CASSSGPLQETQYF
cdr3_nt: TGTGCCAGCAGCTCGGGACCGCTCCAAGAGACCCAGTACTTC
clone_size: .
d_call: .
j_call: TRBJ2-5
v_call: TRBV7-6

cdr3_aa: CAISPTGTGNFQPQHF
cdr3_nt: TGTGCCATCAGTCCGACCGGGACAGGGAATTTCCAGCCCCAGCATTTT
clone_size: .
d_call: TRBD1
j_call: TRBJ1-5
v_call: TRBV10-3

cdr3_aa: CASSLGNNEQFF
cdr3_nt: TGTGCCAGCAGCTTGGGAAACAATGAGCAGTTCTTC
clone_size: .
d_call: .
j_call: TRBJ2-1
v_call: TRBV5-4

cdr3_aa: CASSYEEGWGGYTF
cdr3_nt: TGTGCCAGCAGTTACGAGGAAGGGTGGGGTGGCTACACCTTC
clone_size: once
d_call: .
j_call: TRBJ1-2
v_call: TRBV6-6

cdr3_aa: CASSPPGGTGEAFF
cdr3_nt: TGTGCCAGCTCACCACCGGGCGGGACAGGTGAAGCTTTCTTT
clone_size: .
d_call: TRBD1
j_call: TRBJ1-1
v_call: TRBV18

cdr3_aa: CASSPRTSGGQETQYF
cdr3_nt: TGTGCCAGCTCACCACGAACTAGCGGGGGGCAAGAGACCCAGTACTTC
clone_size: .
d_call: TRBD2
j_call: TRBJ2-5
v_call: TRBV18

cdr3_aa: CASSPSSGGPVETQYF
cdr3_nt: TGTGCCAGCAGCCCCAGCTCGGGGGGGCCCGTAGAGACCCAGTACTTC
clone_size: .
d_call: TRBD2
j_call: TRBJ2-5
v_call: TRBV9

cdr3_aa: CASSSDSYTGELFF
cdr3_nt: TGTGCCAGCAGCTCCGACTCATACACCGGGGAGCTGTTTTTT
clone_size: .
d_call: .
j_call: TRBJ2-2
v_call: TRBV9

cdr3_aa: CASSTSGLAVGETQYF
cdr3_nt: TGTGCCAGCAGCACCTCGGGACTAGCGGTTGGGGAGACCCAGTACTTC
clone_size: once
d_call: TRBD2
j_call: TRBJ2-5
v_call: TRBV7-8

cdr3_aa: CASSPPSRDGYTF
cdr3_nt: TGTGCCAGCTCACCACCTTCCCGGGATGGCTACACCTTC
clone_size: .
d_call: .
j_call: TRBJ1-2
v_call: TRBV18

cdr3_aa: CASSLSYDTQYF
cdr3_nt: TGTGCCAGCAGCTTGAGTTACGATACGCAGTATTTT
clone_size: .
d_call: .
j_call: TRBJ2-3
v_call: TRBV5-4